Sequencing of this TCR beta chain was carried out in a study of blood T cell repertoires in COVID-19. Study in general: In each case, the material was cDNA or gDNA derived from T cells, B-cell-depleted T cells, or PBMCs.

The CDR3 length is 14 residues. The germline V gene has CDR1 LNHDA and CDR2 SQIVND (reference sequence). Germline trimming cut 5 bases from V and 4 bases from J; bases unmatched to any gene: 7. In the source study's methods: Estimation of nucleated cell counts relied on the amplification of reference gene primers. Sequencing was performed with immunoSEQ multiplex PCR; in TCRdb, only in-frame clones are kept and a portion is missing. Clone size and the V and J calls come from that table; the DNA yielded D and trimming. The sample comprises roughly 68,000 clones, less than 85% of which are singletons, and about 15% rests with the top ten.

The TCR originated in a man older than 75 with active COVID-19. The source material was peripheral blood. J is TRBJ2-5 and V is TRBV19; TRBD2 aligns across 7 bases. CDR3 loop: CASSPHTGGETQYF. The CDR3 region has the DNA TGTGCCAGTAGTCCGCACACGGGGGGAGAGACCCAGTACTTC.